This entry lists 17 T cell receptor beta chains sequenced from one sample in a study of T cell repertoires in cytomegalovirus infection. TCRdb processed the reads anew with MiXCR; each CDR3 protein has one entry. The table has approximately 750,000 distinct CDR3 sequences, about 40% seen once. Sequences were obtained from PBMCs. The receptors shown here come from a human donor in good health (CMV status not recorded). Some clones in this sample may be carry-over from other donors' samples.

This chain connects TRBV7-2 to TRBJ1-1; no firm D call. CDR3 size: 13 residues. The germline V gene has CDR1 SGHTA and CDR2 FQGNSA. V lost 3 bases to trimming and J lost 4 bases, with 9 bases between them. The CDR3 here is CASSLTYLTEAFF. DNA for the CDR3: TGTGCCAGCAGCTTGACATATCTCACTGAAGCTTTCTTT.

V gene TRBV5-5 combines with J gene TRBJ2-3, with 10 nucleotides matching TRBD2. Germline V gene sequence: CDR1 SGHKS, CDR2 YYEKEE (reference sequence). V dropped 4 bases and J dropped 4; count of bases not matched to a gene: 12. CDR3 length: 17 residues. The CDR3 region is CASSPASRLAGADTQYF. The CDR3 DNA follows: TGTGCCAGCAGCCCGGCTTCAAGACTAGCGGGCGCAGATACGCAGTATTTT. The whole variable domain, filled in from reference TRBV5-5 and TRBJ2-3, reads DAGVTQSPTHLIKTRGQQVTLRCSPISGHKSVSWYQQVLGQGPQFIFQYYEKEERGRGNFPDRFSARQFPNYSSELNVNALLLGDSALYLCASSPASRLAGADTQYFGPGTRLTVL.

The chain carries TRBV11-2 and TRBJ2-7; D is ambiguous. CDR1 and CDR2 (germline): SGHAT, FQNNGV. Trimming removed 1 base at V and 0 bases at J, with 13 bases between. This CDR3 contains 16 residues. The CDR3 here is CASSLGRHLNSYEQYF. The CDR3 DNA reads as TGTGCCAGCAGCTTAGGGCGTCATTTAAACTCCTACGAGCAGTACTTC.

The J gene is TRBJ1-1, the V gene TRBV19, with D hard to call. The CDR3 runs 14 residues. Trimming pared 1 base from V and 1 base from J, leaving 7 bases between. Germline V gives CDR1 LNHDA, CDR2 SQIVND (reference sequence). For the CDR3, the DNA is TGTGCCAGTAGTATAGTCCCGACGAACACTGAAGCTTTCTTT. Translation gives CASSIVPTNTEAFF.

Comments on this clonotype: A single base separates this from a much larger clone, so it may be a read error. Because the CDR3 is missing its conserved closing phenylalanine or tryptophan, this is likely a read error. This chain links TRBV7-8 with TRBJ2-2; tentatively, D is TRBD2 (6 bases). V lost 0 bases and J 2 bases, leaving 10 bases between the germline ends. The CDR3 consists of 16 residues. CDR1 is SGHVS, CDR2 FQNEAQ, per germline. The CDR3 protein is CASSLAGGGNTGELFL. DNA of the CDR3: TGTGCCAGCAGCTTAGCCGGGGGAGGAAACACCGGGGAGCTGTTTTTG.

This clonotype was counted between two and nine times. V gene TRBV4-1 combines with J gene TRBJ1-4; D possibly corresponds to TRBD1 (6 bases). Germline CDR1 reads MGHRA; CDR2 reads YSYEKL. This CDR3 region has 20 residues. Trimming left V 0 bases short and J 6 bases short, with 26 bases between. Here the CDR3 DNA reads TGCGCCAGCAGCCAAGAGGGGGGGCCTATTATCGCCATCCCCGATGAAAAACTGTTTTTT. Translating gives CASSQEGGPIIAIPDEKLFF.

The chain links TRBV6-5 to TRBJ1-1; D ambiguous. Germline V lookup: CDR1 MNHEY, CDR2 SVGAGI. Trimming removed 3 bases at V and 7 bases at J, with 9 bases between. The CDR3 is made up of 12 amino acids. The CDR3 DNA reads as TGTGCCAGCAGTTATAGATTTGGTGAAGCTTTCTTT. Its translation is CASSYRFGEAFF.

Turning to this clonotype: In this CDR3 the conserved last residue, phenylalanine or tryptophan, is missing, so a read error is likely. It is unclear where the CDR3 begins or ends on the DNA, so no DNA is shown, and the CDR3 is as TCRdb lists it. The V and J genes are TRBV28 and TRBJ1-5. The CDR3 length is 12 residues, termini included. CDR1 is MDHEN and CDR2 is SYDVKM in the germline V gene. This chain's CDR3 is CAGGGIGQPQQV.

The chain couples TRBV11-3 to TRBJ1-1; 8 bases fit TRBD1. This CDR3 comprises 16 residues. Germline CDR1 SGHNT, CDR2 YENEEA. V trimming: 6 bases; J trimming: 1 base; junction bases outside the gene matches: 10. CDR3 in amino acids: CASSLAHGTGNTEAFF. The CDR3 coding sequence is TGTGCCAGCAGTCTTGCTCACGGGACAGGGAACACTGAAGCTTTCTTT.

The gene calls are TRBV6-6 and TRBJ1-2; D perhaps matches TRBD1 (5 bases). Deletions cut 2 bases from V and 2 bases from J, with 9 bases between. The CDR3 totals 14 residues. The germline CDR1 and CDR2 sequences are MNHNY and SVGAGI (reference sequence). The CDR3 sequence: CASSYGPGNYGYTF. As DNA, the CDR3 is TGTGCCAGCAGTTACGGTCCAGGGAACTATGGCTACACCTTC.

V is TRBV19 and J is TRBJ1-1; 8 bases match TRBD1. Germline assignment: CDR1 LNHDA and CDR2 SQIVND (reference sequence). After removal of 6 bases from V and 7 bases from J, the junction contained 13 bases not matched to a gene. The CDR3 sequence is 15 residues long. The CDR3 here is CASSPGTTGESEAFF. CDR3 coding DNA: TGTGCCAGTAGCCCTGGGACGACAGGGGAAAGTGAAGCTTTCTTT. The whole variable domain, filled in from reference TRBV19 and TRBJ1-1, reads DGGITQSPKYLFRKEGQNVTLSCEQNLNHDAMYWYRQDPGQGLRLIYYSQIVNDFQKGDIAEGYSVSREKKESFPLTVTSAQKNPTAFYLCASSPGTTGESEAFFGQGTRLTVV.

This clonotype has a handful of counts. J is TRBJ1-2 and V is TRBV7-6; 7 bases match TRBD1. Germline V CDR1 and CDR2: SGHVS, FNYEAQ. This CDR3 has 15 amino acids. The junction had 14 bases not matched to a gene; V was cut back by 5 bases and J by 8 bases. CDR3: CASSVDSRGRKGYTF. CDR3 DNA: TGTGCCAGCAGCGTGGACTCGAGGGGGCGTAAAGGCTACACCTTC.

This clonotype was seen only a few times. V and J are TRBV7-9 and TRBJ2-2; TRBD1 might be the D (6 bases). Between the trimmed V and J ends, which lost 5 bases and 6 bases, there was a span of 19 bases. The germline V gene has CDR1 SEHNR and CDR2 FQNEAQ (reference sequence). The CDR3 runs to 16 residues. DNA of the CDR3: TGTGCCAGCAGCCGAACTATAACAGGGATCCCCGGGGAGCTGTTTTTT. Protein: CASSRTITGIPGELFF.

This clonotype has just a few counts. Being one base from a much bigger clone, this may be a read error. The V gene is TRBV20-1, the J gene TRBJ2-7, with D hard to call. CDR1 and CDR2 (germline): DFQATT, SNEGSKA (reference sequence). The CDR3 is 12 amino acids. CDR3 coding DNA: TGCAGTGCTAGAGATCCATTCTACGATCAGTACTTC. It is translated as CSARDPFYDQYF.

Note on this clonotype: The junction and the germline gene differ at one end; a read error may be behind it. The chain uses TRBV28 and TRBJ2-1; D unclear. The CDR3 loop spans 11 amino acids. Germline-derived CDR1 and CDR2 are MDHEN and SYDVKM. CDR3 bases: TGTGCCAGCAGTACCCGCAATGAGCCGTTCTTC. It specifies CASSTRNEPFF. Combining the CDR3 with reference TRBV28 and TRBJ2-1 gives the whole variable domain DVKVTQSSRYLVKRTGEKVFLECVQDMDHENMFWYRQDPGLGLRLIYFSYDVKMKEKGDIPEGYSVSREKKERFSLILESASTNQTSMYLCASSTRNEPFFGPGTRLTVL.

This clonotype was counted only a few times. CDR3 in DNA: TGTGCCAGCAGTGAAACCCCAGCGACCCTCTATGGCTACACCTTC. The encoded protein is CASSETPATLYGYTF. The chain recombines TRBV6-1 with TRBJ1-2, with no clear D. Deletions cut 2 bases from V and 4 bases from J, with 14 bases between. The germline CDR1 and CDR2 sequences are MNHNS and SASEGT. The CDR3 runs to 15 residues.

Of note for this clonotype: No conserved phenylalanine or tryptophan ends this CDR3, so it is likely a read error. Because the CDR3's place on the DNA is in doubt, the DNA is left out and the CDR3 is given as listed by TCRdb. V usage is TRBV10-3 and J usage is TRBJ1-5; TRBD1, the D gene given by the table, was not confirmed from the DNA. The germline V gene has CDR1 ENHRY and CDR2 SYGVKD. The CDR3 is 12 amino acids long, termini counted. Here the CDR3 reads CAISEQDQPHHL.